The next 27 T cell receptor beta chains were all read from a single sample in a study of chemoradiotherapy in HPV16-positive cancers. Profiled with immunoSEQ multiplex PCR; TCRdb holds only in-frame clones, not every one. Among approximately 10,000 clones listed, roughly 83% were seen once. The sample in question was blood, obtained from a patient who underwent chemoradiotherapy. The receptors come from a human donor with HPV-associated anogenital cancer.

This chain connects TRBV7-9 to TRBJ2-1, with 7 bases that match TRBD2. CDR1 is SEHNR and CDR2 is FQNEAQ in the germline V gene (reference sequence). The CDR3 extends over 17 amino acids. With 2 bases clipped from V and 5 bases from J, the junction kept 12 bases outside the gene matches. The chain's CDR3 is CASSLRAVTSLHNEQFF. The CDR3 DNA sequence: TGTGCCAGCAGCTTAAGGGCGGTGACTAGCTTACACAATGAGCAGTTCTTC. The full variable domain, its missing parts supplied by reference TRBV7-9 and TRBJ2-1, is DTGVSQNPRHKITKRGQNVTFRCDPISEHNRLYWYRQTLGQGPEFLTYFQNEAQLEKSRLLSDRFSAERPKGSFSTLEIQRTEQGDSAMYLCASSLRAVTSLHNEQFFGPGTRLTVL.

The J gene is TRBJ1-3, the V gene TRBV19; D call uncertain. The germline V and J ends were trimmed by 3 bases and 0 bases, with 9 bases remaining between them. The CDR3 extends over 15 amino acids. The germline CDR1 and CDR2 sequences are LNHDA and SQIVND (reference sequence). CDR3 sequence: CASSIAGDSGNTIYF. In DNA, the CDR3 is TGTGCCAGTAGTATTGCTGGGGACTCTGGAAACACCATATATTTT.

In DNA form, the CDR3 reads TGTGCCAGCAGCTTAAGGGGGGTCACAGATACGCAGTATTTT. Protein: CASSLRGVTDTQYF. V usage is TRBV7-3 and J usage is TRBJ2-3; D is possibly TRBD2 (6 bases). Germline V gene lookup returns CDR1 SGHTA and CDR2 FQGTGA. This CDR3 has 14 residues. V lost 1 base and J 2 bases, leaving 7 bases between the germline ends. Full variable domain (outside the CDR3, taken from reference TRBV7-3 and TRBJ2-3): GAGVSQTPSNKVTEKGKYVELRCDPISGHTALYWYRQSLGQGPEFLIYFQGTGAADDSGLPNDRFFAVRPEGSVSTLKIQRTERGDSAVYLCASSLRGVTDTQYFGPGTRLTVL.

The V call is TRBV5-1, the J call TRBJ1-4, with 11 bases lining up with TRBD1. The CDR3 loop spans 15 amino acids. Germline V lookup: CDR1 SGHRS, CDR2 YFSETQ. V was pared by 4 bases and J by 7 bases, with 6 bases of the junction left unmatched. The CDR3 reads CASSLTGTGGEKLFF. For the CDR3, the DNA is TGCGCCAGCAGCCTCACCGGGACAGGGGGTGAAAAACTGTTTTTT. Combining the CDR3 with reference TRBV5-1 and TRBJ1-4 gives the whole variable domain KAGVTQTPRYLIKTRGQQVTLSCSPISGHRSVSWYQQTPGQGLQFLFEYFSETQRNKGNFPGRFSGRQFSNSRSEMNVSTLELGDSALYLCASSLTGTGGEKLFFGSGTQLSVL.

The chain employs TRBV5-1 and TRBJ1-5; weak D call: TRBD1 (6 bases). The CDR3 has 15 amino acids. Per germline, CDR1 SGHRS and CDR2 YFSETQ. V was trimmed by 0 bases and J by 1 base, leaving 8 bases between them. CDR3 sequence reads: CASSLEGGSNQPQHF. DNA of the CDR3: TGCGCCAGCAGCTTGGAAGGGGGGAGCAATCAGCCCCAGCATTTT.

This clone was recorded a few times. The chain has TRBV5-4 and TRBJ1-2; D gene ambiguous. The V and J ends lost 0 bases and 8 bases respectively, with 8 bases between them. The CDR3 consists of 12 residues. CDR1 and CDR2 from the germline V gene are SGHNT and YYREEE (reference sequence). Here the CDR3 DNA reads TGTGCCAGCAGCTTGGGCATTCGAGGCTACACCTTC. It translates to CASSLGIRGYTF.

The chain employs TRBV27 and TRBJ1-6; 7 bases line up with TRBD1. V gave up 6 bases and J gave up 9 bases; unmatched junction bases: 11. CDR3 length: 15 amino acids. The V gene's germline CDR1 is MNHEY and CDR2 SMNVEV (reference sequence). This CDR3 is CASRARGILSSPLHF. The CDR3, as DNA: TGTGCCAGCAGAGCCAGGGGGATCTTAAGTTCACCCCTCCACTTT.

The V and J genes are TRBV7-3 and TRBJ2-1; the match to TRBD1 covers 7 bases. The CDR3 has 16 amino acids. Trimming removed 1 base from V and 5 bases from J; junction bases left unmatched: 8. Germline V lookup: CDR1 SGHTA, CDR2 FQGTGA. The CDR3 bases are TGTGCCAGCAGCTTAAAACCGGGACAGCCTAACAATGAGCAGTTCTTC. Protein sequence: CASSLKPGQPNNEQFF.

The V gene is TRBV4-3, the J gene TRBJ2-2; D is possibly TRBD1 (6 bases). The length of the CDR3 is 13 residues. Trimming pared 1 base from V and 13 bases from J, leaving 13 bases between. Per the germline V gene, CDR1 is LGHNA and CDR2 is YSLEER. The CDR3 sequence: CASSQVGGGVLFF. In DNA, the CDR3 is TGCGCCAGCAGCCAAGTAGGGGGTGGCGTGCTGTTTTTT.

The V gene is TRBV7-9, the J gene TRBJ2-1, with a weak D call TRBD2 (5 bases). V lost 5 bases and J lost 10, with 15 bases in between. The germline gives CDR1 SEHNR, CDR2 FQNEAQ (reference sequence). The CDR3 runs to 13 residues. CDR3 amino acids: CASSRDGGGEQFF. CDR3 in DNA: TGTGCCAGCAGCCGAGACGGAGGCGGGGAGCAGTTCTTC.

This clone was seen only a few times. The chain is built from TRBV30 and TRBJ2-3; D is unresolved. The germline V gene encodes CDR1 GTSNPN and CDR2 SVGIG (reference sequence). V was trimmed by 6 bases and J by 6 bases, leaving 13 bases between them. The CDR3 runs to 12 residues. This CDR3 reads CACTDPTDTQYF. The CDR3 DNA follows: TGTGCCTGCACGGACCCCACGGATACGCAGTATTTT.

This clone has just one count. The chain joins TRBV9 to TRBJ1-2; D is ambiguous. Between the trimmed V and J ends, which lost 4 bases and 0 bases, there was a span of 10 bases. CDR1 and CDR2 from the germline V gene are SGDLS and YYNGEE. The CDR3 runs to 14 residues. The DNA of the CDR3 is TGTGCCAGCAGCCGACAAAGGGCTAACTATGGCTACACCTTC. Translated, it gives CASSRQRANYGYTF.

V gene TRBV19 combines with J gene TRBJ2-5; 7 nucleotides line up with TRBD2. Germline lookup yields CDR1 LNHDA and CDR2 SQIVND (reference sequence). V shed 1 base, J shed 3 bases, and the junction held 5 bases outside the gene matches. CDR3 length equals 15 residues. This chain's CDR3 is CASSIVSSGKETQYF. CDR3 sequence (DNA): TGTGCCAGTAGTATAGTGTCTAGCGGTAAAGAGACCCAGTACTTC. The full variable domain, rest sourced from reference TRBV19 and TRBJ2-5, is DGGITQSPKYLFRKEGQNVTLSCEQNLNHDAMYWYRQDPGQGLRLIYYSQIVNDFQKGDIAEGYSVSREKKESFPLTVTSAQKNPTAFYLCASSIVSSGKETQYFGPGTRLLVL.

This rearrangement joins TRBV19 to TRBJ1-6; D may be TRBD1 (6 bases). There are 16 residues in the CDR3. V was trimmed by 0 bases and J by 7 bases, leaving 13 bases between them. CDR1 is LNHDA, CDR2 SQIVND, per germline (reference sequence). The CDR3 reads CASSIDRGARNSPLHF. CDR3 nucleotide sequence: TGTGCCAGTAGTATAGACAGGGGCGCCCGGAATTCACCCCTCCACTTT.

Written as DNA, the CDR3 is TGTGCCAGCAGTGAGGGGAGGGATGAGCAGTTCTTC. Encoded protein: CASSEGRDEQFF. This chain uses TRBV2 with TRBJ2-1; 7 bases line up with TRBD2. V lost 3 bases and J lost 8; bases outside the gene matches: 1. Per the germline V gene, CDR1 is SNHLY and CDR2 is FYNNEI. CDR3 length equals 12 residues.

The chain joins TRBV4-1 to TRBJ2-7, with 11 bases fitting TRBD1. CDR3 length: 16 residues. J was trimmed by 4 bases and V by 3 bases; bases with no gene match: 8. Germline-derived CDR1 and CDR2 are MGHRA and YSYEKL. The CDR3 loop reads CASSHDWTGGAYEQYF. The CDR3 region has the DNA TGCGCCAGCAGCCATGACTGGACAGGGGGCGCGTACGAGCAGTACTTC.

This clone occurred once. The J gene is TRBJ2-2, the V gene TRBV7-8, with 9 bases fitting TRBD1. The length of the CDR3 is 15 residues. The germline V gene has CDR1 SGHVS and CDR2 FQNEAQ. V shed 5 bases, J shed 4 bases, and the junction held 5 bases outside the gene matches. In DNA, the CDR3 is TGTGCCAGCAGCCCCGGGACAGGGATCACCGGGGAGCTGTTTTTT. Amino acid sequence: CASSPGTGITGELFF.

This sequence joins TRBV11-2 and TRBJ2-3; D unclear. This CDR3 has 14 residues. The germline V gene has CDR1 SGHAT and CDR2 FQNNGV. Trimming shortened V by 0 bases and J by 2 bases, and 6 bases separated the two germline ends. This CDR3 reads CASSLDDDTDTQYF. Here the CDR3 DNA reads TGTGCCAGCAGCTTAGATGACGACACAGATACGCAGTATTTT.

This rearrangement joins TRBV15 to TRBJ1-1, with 7 bases that match TRBD1. This CDR3 region has 20 residues. The V gene end was trimmed by 3 bases and the J gene end by 0 bases; junction bases not matched to a gene: 19. Germline-derived CDR1 and CDR2 are LNHNV and YYDKDF (reference sequence). The CDR3 coding sequence is TGTGCCACCAGCAGTCCCACATTGAGGGGGCAGGGTCTCATGAACACTGAAGCTTTCTTT. Translating gives CATSSPTLRGQGLMNTEAFF.

This rearrangement joins TRBV6-5 to TRBJ2-3; TRBD2 matches at 9 bases. V dropped 7 bases and J dropped 7; count of bases not matched to a gene: 3. This CDR3 is 12 amino acids long. CDR1 MNHEY and CDR2 SVGAGI come from the germline V gene. This CDR3 reads CASTGLANTQYF. The CDR3 nucleotides read TGTGCCAGCACGGGACTAGCAAATACGCAGTATTTT.

This chain connects TRBV2 to TRBJ2-5; the D is unclear. The germline V gene has CDR1 SNHLY and CDR2 FYNNEI. Trimming cost V 4 bases and J 5 bases, with 11 bases left between them. This CDR3 is 13 amino acids long. In DNA, the CDR3 is TGTGCCAGCAGTGCCTCGGTCAAGGAGACCCAGTACTTC. Its protein is CASSASVKETQYF.

The rearrangement joins TRBV9 to TRBJ2-7; TRBD2 is a possible D gene (6 bases). The CDR3 extends over 12 amino acids. In germline, CDR1 is SGDLS, CDR2 YYNGEE. Trimming cost V 3 bases and J 8 bases, with 12 bases left between them. For the CDR3, the DNA is TGTGCCAGCAGCGCGTTGGGGGGAAAGCAGTACTTC. Amino acids: CASSALGGKQYF.

The table lists this clone with a few counts. This chain joins TRBV19 and TRBJ2-7; tentatively, D is TRBD2 (5 bases). CDR1 and CDR2 from the germline V gene are LNHDA and SQIVND (reference sequence). The V end was cut by 3 bases, the J end by 4 bases, with 13 bases between. The CDR3 length is 14 residues. The DNA for the CDR3 is TGTGCCAGTAGTATTGAGACGGGATCTTACGAGCAGTACTTC. Translating gives CASSIETGSYEQYF.

The chain employs TRBV11-2 and TRBJ2-7; no clear D. This CDR3 contains 12 residues. V dropped 1 base and J dropped 2 bases, with 3 bases sitting between them. CDR1 is SGHAT and CDR2 is FQNNGV in the germline V gene. The DNA for the CDR3 is TGTGCCAGCAGCTTAGGGACCTACGAGCAGTACTTC. It is translated as CASSLGTYEQYF. Combining the CDR3 with reference TRBV11-2 and TRBJ2-7 gives the whole variable domain EAGVAQSPRYKIIEKRQSVAFWCNPISGHATLYWYQQILGQGPKLLIQFQNNGVVDDSQLPKDRFSAERLKGVDSTLKIQPAKLEDSAVYLCASSLGTYEQYFGPGTRLTVT.

This clone occurred a few times. V and J are TRBV9 and TRBJ2-2; possibly TRBD1 for D (6 bases). CDR1 and CDR2 from the germline V gene are SGDLS and YYNGEE. The V and J ends lost 0 bases and 7 bases respectively, with 22 bases between them. The length of the CDR3 is 18 residues. The CDR3 DNA sequence: TGTGCCAGCAGCGTAGGGGGAAGCAGGGGTTTGCAAGACGGGGAGCTGTTTTTT. This gives the protein CASSVGGSRGLQDGELFF.

This clone was detected once. This sequence joins TRBV7-9 and TRBJ2-3; tentative D call: TRBD2 (5 bases). Germline-derived CDR1 and CDR2 are SEHNR and FQNEAQ (reference sequence). V lost 5 bases, J lost 0 bases, and 12 bases lay in between. The CDR3 has 15 residues. CDR3 sequence: CASSARGTSTDTQYF. Here the CDR3 DNA reads TGTGCCAGCAGCGCCCGGGGAACAAGCACAGATACGCAGTATTTT.

The chain carries TRBV10-3 and TRBJ2-5; D call uncertain. V lost 6 bases and J 1 base, leaving 6 bases between the germline ends. The CDR3 extends over 12 amino acids. Germline-derived CDR1 and CDR2 are ENHRY and SYGVKD. The CDR3 DNA reads as TGTGCCATCAGCGGTCCCCAAGAGACCCAGTACTTC. Amino acids: CAISGPQETQYF.